These T cell receptor beta chains were read from a single sample in a study of blood T cell repertoires in COVID-19. Method: immunoSEQ multiplex PCR; TCRdb's copy keeps in-frame clones and lacks some. The sample contains roughly 120,000 clones, around three quarters of which appear only once. The sequencing input was peripheral blood. These receptors all come from a man aged 70 or older with acute or convalescent COVID-19. Each CDR3 is given with its conserved first and last residue. A D gene is named only where the DNA matches it firmly. Size is stated for part of the rows, as once, few or many counts, or as a class when the clone is expanded.

>TRBV19|.|TRBJ1-5|.
CASSIQSNQPQHF
TGTGCCAGTAGTATCCAGAGCAATCAGCCCCAGCATTTT
>TRBV11-2|.|TRBJ2-3|TRBD2
CASSLEAASGGQTYTQYF
TGTGCCAGCAGCTTGGAAGCGGCTAGCGGGGGCCAAACCTATACGCAGTATTTT
>TRBV5-1|once|TRBJ2-2|TRBD1
CASSGTVDHTYTGELFF
TGCGCCAGCAGCGGGACAGTGGACCATACTTACACCGGGGAGCTGTTTTTT
>TRBV4-1|.|TRBJ1-1|.
CASSLTGNQNTEAFF
TGCGCCAGCAGCCTAACAGGGAACCAGAACACTGAAGCTTTCTTT
>TRBV18|.|TRBJ2-5|.
CASSPRAVQETQYF
TGTGCCAGCTCACCACGGGCAGTCCAAGAGACCCAGTACTTC
>TRBV10-3|once|TRBJ2-3|TRBD1
CAISPGQGTQSTDTQYF
TGTGCCATCAGTCCGGGACAGGGGACCCAAAGCACAGATACGCAGTATTTT
>TRBV6-6|.|TRBJ1-1|.
CASSKTDSNPEAFF
TGTGCCAGCAGTAAGACAGATTCAAATCCTGAAGCTTTCTTT
>TRBV5-1|.|TRBJ2-7|.
CASREAYEQYF
TGCGCCAGCAGAGAGGCCTACGAGCAGTACTTC
>TRBV7-9|.|TRBJ1-2|.
CASSLTGESYGYTF
TGTGCCAGCAGCCTAACGGGGGAGAGCTATGGCTACACCTTC
>TRBV6-5|.|TRBJ2-7|TRBD2
CASRRTSGRSDEQYF
TGTGCCAGCAGACGGACTAGCGGGAGGTCCGACGAGCAGTACTTC
>TRBV10-1|.|TRBJ1-2|.
CASSESTAGQHYGYTF
TGCGCCAGCAGTGAGTCGACGGCAGGGCAGCACTATGGCTACACCTTC
>TRBV6-5|few|TRBJ2-7|TRBD1
CASRQGQGYSEQYF
TGTGCCAGCAGACAAGGACAGGGTTACTCCGAGCAGTACTTC
>TRBV30|.|TRBJ2-1|TRBD1
CAWSAVGQGGDEQFF
TGTGCCTGGAGCGCAGTGGGACAGGGGGGGGATGAGCAGTTCTTC
>TRBV9|.|TRBJ1-2|TRBD1
CASSVNQGANYGYTF
TGTGCCAGCAGCGTAAACCAGGGGGCTAACTATGGCTACACCTTC
>TRBV14|few|TRBJ2-2|.
CASSQDPGGSGELFF
TGTGCCAGCAGCCAAGATCCGGGGGGCTCCGGGGAGCTGTTTTTT
>TRBV18|few|TRBJ2-3|TRBD2
CASSDAGTSRTDTQYF
TGTGCCAGCTCAGACGCCGGGACTAGCCGAACAGATACGCAGTATTTT
>TRBV3-1/TRBV3-2|.|TRBJ2-3|.
CASSQDYGGAKDTQYF
TGTGCCAGCAGCCAAGATTATGGGGGGGCGAAAGATACGCAGTATTTT
>TRBV5-1|few|TRBJ1-4|.
CASSLGPVNEKLFF
TGCGCCAGCAGCTTGGGGCCAGTTAATGAAAAACTGTTTTTT
>TRBV19|.|TRBJ1-5|.
CASSLLGESNQPQHF
TGTGCCAGTAGTCTCCTGGGCGAAAGCAATCAGCCCCAGCATTTT
>TRBV29-1|.|TRBJ2-1|.
CSVDSLEQFF
TGCAGCGTTGATTCGTTGGAGCAGTTCTTC
>TRBV15|.|TRBJ2-3|TRBD2
CATSPRGGTDTQYF
TGTGCCACCAGCCCACGCGGGGGTACAGATACGCAGTATTTT
>TRBV3-1/TRBV3-2|.|TRBJ1-6|.
CASSQDTAYSPLHF
TGTGCCAGCAGCCAAGATACAGCCTATTCACCCCTCCACTTT
>TRBV14|.|TRBJ2-5|TRBD1
CASSQGTVVATQYF
TGTGCCAGCAGCCAGGGGACAGTCGTTGCGACCCAGTACTTC
>TRBV12-3/TRBV12-4|few|TRBJ1-1|.
CASSLRLEAFF
TGTGCCAGCAGTTTGAGACTTGAAGCTTTCTTT
>TRBV5-1|.|TRBJ2-3|TRBD2
CASSLAPAGSTDTQYF
TGCGCCAGCAGCTTGGCGCCAGCGGGGAGCACAGATACGCAGTATTTT
>TRBV5-1|.|TRBJ1-4|.
CASSLGEGGKLFF
TGCGCCAGCAGCTTGGGGGAAGGAGGTAAACTGTTTTTT
>TRBV24-1|.|TRBJ2-2|.
CATSDFGGEGELFF
TGTGCCACCAGTGATTTTGGAGGGGAAGGGGAGCTGTTTTTT
>TRBV9|many|TRBJ1-5|.
CASSLGGDQPQHF
TGTGCCAGCAGCCTGGGGGGGGATCAGCCCCAGCATTTT